The T cell receptor beta chain described here comes from a study of T cells expressing NK-cell markers. General study findings and limits: NKG2C+ dominant clonotype frequencies in a handful of donors were 1.0-7.0% of CD8+ T cells.

In regard to this clonotype: Its antigen is unknown.

Synthesis of TCR beta cDNA relied on 5'RACE template switching carrying UMIs. TCRdb re-called the 5' RACE reads; one entry per CDR3 protein, DNA not given. The sample includes 350,000 to 450,000 distinct CDR3 sequences. The sequenced material came from blood T cells: a sorted CD56 or NKG2C T cell subset, CD4+ or CD8+ T cells, or bulk PBMC T cells (not recorded which). This sequence was found in a man between 18 and 69 years old in good health.

This CDR3 is CASSQGGMWLFF. This chain links TRBV3-1 with TRBJ2-2; the D gene TCRdb calls, TRBD2, cannot be checked with no DNA. The germline CDR1 and CDR2 sequences are LGHDT and YNNKEL (reference sequence). CDR3 length: 12 residues.